The clone carrying this T cell receptor (beta chain) came up a few times. The CDR3 totals 13 residues. CDR1 is LNHNV and CDR2 is YYDKDF in the germline V gene (reference sequence). V dropped 5 bases and J dropped 8 bases, with 13 bases sitting between them. The record originates from a study of blood T cell repertoires in COVID-19. Sequencing was performed with immunoSEQ multiplex PCR; in TCRdb, only in-frame clones are kept and a portion is missing. Seen here are roughly 15,000 clones, roughly four fifths observed once, and the top ten hold approximately 13%. The chain employs TRBV15 and TRBJ2-4; D might be TRBD2 (5 bases). Sequenced material: peripheral blood. This receptor was taken from a man in his sixties with acute or convalescent COVID-19. The CDR3 DNA sequence: TGTGCCACCAGCCGGACTGGGGAAGACATTCAGTACTTC. This codes for CATSRTGEDIQYF. The complete variable domain, with remaining parts taken from reference TRBV15 and TRBJ2-4, reads DAMVIQNPRYQVTQFGKPVTLSCSQTLNHNVMYWYQQKSSQAPKLLFHYYDKDFNNEADTPDNFQSRRPNTSFCFLDIRSPGLGDTAMYLCATSRTGEDIQYFGAGTRLSVL.